This T cell receptor beta chain was recorded in a study of T cells in women clearing cervical HPV infection. V dropped 0 bases and J dropped 1 base, with 7 bases sitting between them. CDR1 and CDR2 from the germline V gene are MNHEY and SVGEGT. The CDR3 spans 15 residues. Comments on this clone: The DNA ends 3 residues before the CDR3 does, and the rest of the CDR3 is filled in from the germline J gene.

Profiling relied on immunoSEQ multiplex PCR, and the TCRdb table lists in-frame clones only, not all of them. The sample table sets out 25,000 to 35,000 clones. The specimen sequenced was blood buffy coat. The sequence derives from a woman between 18 and 75 years old with a cervical HPV16 infection that either progressed to CIN3+ or cleared (not recorded which). This rearrangement joins TRBV6-2 or TRBV6-3 to TRBJ1-5; D ambiguous. CDR3 DNA (partial): TGTGCCAGCAGTTACTCGAGCCTGAGCAATCAGCCC. The encoded protein is CASSYSSLSNQP. The full CDR3 protein is CASSYSSLSNQPQHF.